The sequence of this T cell receptor beta chain was determined in a study of blood T cells in healthy people across ages. On this clonotype: Its antigen is unknown.

This CDR3 is built from 17 residues. Germline trimming cut 0 bases from V and 3 bases from J; bases unmatched to any gene: 8. Germline CDR1 is SGHRS and CDR2 is YFSETQ. Primers used in a second PCR of roughly 7 to 12 cycles were a sample-barcoded 5' primer and a J-beta primer mix. Each CDR3 protein gets one entry after TCRdb re-called the 5' RACE reads with MiXCR. Here the sample spans around 1,900,000 distinct CDR3 sequences, approximately 40% being singletons. Ranging in age from about 6 to 100, the donors were healthy Caucasian individuals from Russia. The study's findings and limits: Diversity was higher, and naive CD4+ cells more numerous, in long-lived donors than in aged donors. A roughly linear age-dependent decrease characterized TCR beta diversity per million T cells.

V is TRBV5-1 and J is TRBJ2-1; 8 nucleotides match TRBD2. Material for sequencing was blood. This sequence was found in a human donor in good health. The CDR3 nucleotides are TGCGCCAGCAGCTTGGGGGTGCGGGGGGTAAACTACAATGAGCAGTTCTTC. Protein product: CASSLGVRGVNYNEQFF.